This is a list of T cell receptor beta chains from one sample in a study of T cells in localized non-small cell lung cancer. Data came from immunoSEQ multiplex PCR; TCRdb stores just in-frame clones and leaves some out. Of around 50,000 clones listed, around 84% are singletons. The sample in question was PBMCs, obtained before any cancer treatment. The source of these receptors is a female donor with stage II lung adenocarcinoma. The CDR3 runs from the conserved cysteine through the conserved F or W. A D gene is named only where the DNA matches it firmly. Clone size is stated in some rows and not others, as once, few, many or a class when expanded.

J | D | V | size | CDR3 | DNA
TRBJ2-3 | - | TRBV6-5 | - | CASSYSGGTDTQYF | TGTGCCAGCAGTTACTCAGGGGGGACAGATACGCAGTATTTT
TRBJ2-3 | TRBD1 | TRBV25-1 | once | CASRSDRGNTDTQYF | TGTGCCAGCAGATCTGACAGGGGGAACACAGATACGCAGTATTTT
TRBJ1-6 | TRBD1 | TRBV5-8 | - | CASSRGQENSPLHF | TGTGCCAGCAGCCGGGGACAGGAAAATTCACCCCTCCACTTT
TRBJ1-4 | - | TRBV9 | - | CASSVEGGRNEKLFF | TGTGCCAGCAGCGTAGAAGGGGGTAGGAATGAAAAACTGTTTTTT
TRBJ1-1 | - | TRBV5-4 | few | CASSFPGGLVEAFF | TGTGCCAGCAGCTTCCCTGGGGGATTGGTTGAAGCTTTCTTT
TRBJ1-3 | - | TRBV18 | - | CASSPRDRIGFSGNTIYF | TGTGCCAGCTCACCACGGGACCGAATTGGGTTCTCTGGAAACACCATATATTTT
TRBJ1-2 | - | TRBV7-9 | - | CASSLGRDYGYTF | TGTGCCAGCAGCTTAGGCCGTGACTATGGCTACACCTTC
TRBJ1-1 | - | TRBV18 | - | CASSALAGGAGTEAFF | TGTGCCAGCTCAGCGCTGGCGGGGGGCGCGGGAACTGAAGCTTTCTTT
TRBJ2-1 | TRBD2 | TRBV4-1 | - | CASSQAAGGPYNEQFF | TGCGCCAGCAGCCAAGCAGCGGGGGGGCCATACAATGAGCAGTTCTTC
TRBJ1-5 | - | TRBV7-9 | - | CASSLAGRSNQPQHF | TGTGCCAGCAGCTTAGCCGGTAGAAGCAATCAGCCCCAGCATTTT
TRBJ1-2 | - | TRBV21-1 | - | CASSKGPGQIIKGYTF | TGTGCCAGCAGCAAAGGGCCGGGACAGATAATAAAGGGCTACACCTTC
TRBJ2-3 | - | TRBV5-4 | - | CASSLGGVGTDTQYF | TGTGCCAGCAGCTTGGGGGGGGTCGGCACAGATACGCAGTATTTT
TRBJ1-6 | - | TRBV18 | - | CASSHRQVENGNSPLHF | TGTGCCAGCTCACACAGACAGGTGGAAAACGGGAATTCACCCCTCCACTTT
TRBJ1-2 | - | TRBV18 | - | CASSPEEVGGYTF | TGTGCCAGCTCACCAGAGGAGGTGGGGGGCTACACCTTC
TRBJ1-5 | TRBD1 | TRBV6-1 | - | CASSAGTGLSNQPQHF | TGTGCCAGCAGTGCCGGGACAGGGCTTAGCAATCAGCCCCAGCATTTT
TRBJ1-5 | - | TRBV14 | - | CASSQDRLYSNQPQHF | TGTGCCAGCAGCCAAGATCGATTGTATAGCAATCAGCCCCAGCATTTT
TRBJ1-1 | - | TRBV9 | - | CASSQSGGTEAFF | TGTGCCAGCAGCCAATCGGGGGGCACTGAAGCTTTCTTT
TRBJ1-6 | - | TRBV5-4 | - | CASSLGGGGLSYNSPLHF | TGTGCCAGCAGCTTGGGCGGGGGCGGTTTGTCCTATAATTCACCCCTCCACTTT
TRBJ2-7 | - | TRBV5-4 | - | CASSLGVGTSYEQYF | TGTGCCAGCAGCTTGGGGGTGGGGACCTCCTACGAGCAGTACTTC
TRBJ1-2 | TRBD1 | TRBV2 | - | CASRSIGTVGMFNYGYTF | TGTGCCAGCAGGTCTATAGGGACAGTAGGAATGTTCAACTATGGCTACACCTTC
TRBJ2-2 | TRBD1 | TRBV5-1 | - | CASATGARTGELFF | TGCGCCAGCGCAACAGGGGCGCGCACCGGGGAGCTGTTTTTT
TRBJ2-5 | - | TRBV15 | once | CATSSLVTGLETQYF | TGTGCCACCAGCAGTCTTGTTACAGGGTTAGAGACCCAGTACTTC
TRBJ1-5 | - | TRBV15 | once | CATSRERTGNQPQHF | TGTGCCACCAGCAGAGAAAGGACAGGCAATCAGCCCCAGCATTTT
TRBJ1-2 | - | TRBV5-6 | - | CASSRDIGYTF | TGTGCCAGCAGCCGGGACATTGGCTACACCTTC
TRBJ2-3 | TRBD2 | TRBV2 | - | CASSKRGGRDTQYF | TGTGCCAGCAGTAAGCGGGGGGGCAGAGATACGCAGTATTTT
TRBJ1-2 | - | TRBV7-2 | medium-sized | CASSPGMGGGYTF | TGTGCCAGCAGCCCAGGGATGGGCGGCGGCTACACCTTC
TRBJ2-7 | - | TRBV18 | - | CASSPSGTDEQYF | TGTGCCAGCTCACCTTCCGGGACCGACGAGCAGTACTTC
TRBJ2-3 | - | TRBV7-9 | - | CASRPPTGGETDTQYF | TGTGCCAGCAGGCCCCCTACAGGGGGGGAAACAGATACGCAGTATTTT
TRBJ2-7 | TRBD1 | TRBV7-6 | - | CASSARGTGATYEQYF | TGTGCCAGCAGCGCTCGCGGGACAGGAGCCACCTACGAGCAGTACTTC
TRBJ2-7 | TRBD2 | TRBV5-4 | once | CASSLGRGAPSYEQYF | TGTGCCAGCAGCTTGGGGCGGGGGGCACCTTCCTACGAGCAGTACTTC
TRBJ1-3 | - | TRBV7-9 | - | CASSVSMGSGNTIYF | TGTGCCAGCAGCGTATCTATGGGGTCTGGAAACACCATATATTTT
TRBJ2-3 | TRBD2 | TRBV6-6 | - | CASSPPGLASTDTQYF | TGTGCCAGCAGTCCTCCGGGACTAGCCTCCACAGATACGCAGTATTTT
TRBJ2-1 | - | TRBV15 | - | CATSRVMRTGGYNEQFF | TGTGCCACCAGCAGAGTAATGAGAACCGGGGGTTACAATGAGCAGTTCTTC
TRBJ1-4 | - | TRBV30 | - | CAWGREWGATNEKLFF | TGTGCCTGGGGCCGAGAATGGGGGGCAACTAATGAAAAACTGTTTTTT
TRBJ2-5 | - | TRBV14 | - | CASSQGSGLGETQYF | TGTGCCAGCAGCCAAGGATCCGGGTTGGGAGAGACCCAGTACTTC
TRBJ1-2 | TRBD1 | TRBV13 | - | CASSSPDRGVGYTF | TGTGCCAGCAGCTCCCCGGACAGGGGGGTGGGCTACACCTTC
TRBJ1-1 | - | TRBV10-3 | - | CAISDSDQDLNTEAFF | TGTGCCATCAGTGATTCCGACCAGGATTTGAACACTGAAGCTTTCTTT
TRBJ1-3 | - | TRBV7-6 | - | CASSLGLKSSGNTIYF | TGTGCCAGCAGCTTGGGACTCAAGAGCTCTGGAAACACCATATATTTT
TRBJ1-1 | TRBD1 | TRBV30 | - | CAWSLRTGTTEAFF | TGTGCCTGGAGCCTGCGGACAGGGACCACTGAAGCTTTCTTT
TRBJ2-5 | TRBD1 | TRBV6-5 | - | CASSYGRGKETQYF | TGTGCCAGCAGTTACGGCAGGGGGAAAGAGACCCAGTACTTC
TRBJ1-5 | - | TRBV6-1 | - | CASSEEGGRSQPQHF | TGTGCCAGCAGTGAAGAGGGGGGGAGGAGTCAGCCCCAGCATTTT
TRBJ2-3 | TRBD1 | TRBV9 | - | CASSGDRGHTDTQYF | TGTGCCAGCAGCGGTGACAGGGGACACACAGATACGCAGTATTTT
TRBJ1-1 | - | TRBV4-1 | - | CASSPSDSVNTEAFF | TGCGCCAGCAGCCCTTCTGACAGCGTAAACACTGAAGCTTTCTTT
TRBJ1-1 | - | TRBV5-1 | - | CASSPGPVSTEAFF | TGCGCCAGCAGCCCCGGACCCGTGAGCACTGAAGCTTTCTTT
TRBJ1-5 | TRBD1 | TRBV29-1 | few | CSVGQEDQPQHF | TGCAGCGTCGGACAGGAGGATCAGCCCCAGCATTTT